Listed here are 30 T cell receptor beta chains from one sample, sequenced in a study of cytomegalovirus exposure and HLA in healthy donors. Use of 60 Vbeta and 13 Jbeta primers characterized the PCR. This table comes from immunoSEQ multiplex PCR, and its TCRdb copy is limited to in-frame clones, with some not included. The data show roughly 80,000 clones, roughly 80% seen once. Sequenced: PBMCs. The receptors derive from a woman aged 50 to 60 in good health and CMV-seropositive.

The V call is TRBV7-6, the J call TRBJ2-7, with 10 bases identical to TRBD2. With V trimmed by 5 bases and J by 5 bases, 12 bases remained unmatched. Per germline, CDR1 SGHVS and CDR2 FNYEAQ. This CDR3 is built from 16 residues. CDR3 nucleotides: TGTGCCAGCAGCCCAAGAATAGCGGGAGGCTCGGACGAGCAGTACTTC. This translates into CASSPRIAGGSDEQYF.

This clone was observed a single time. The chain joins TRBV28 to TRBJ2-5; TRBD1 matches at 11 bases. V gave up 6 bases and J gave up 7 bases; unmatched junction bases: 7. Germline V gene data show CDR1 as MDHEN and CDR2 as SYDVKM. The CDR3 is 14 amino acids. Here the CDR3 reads CASRRTGTGGTQYF. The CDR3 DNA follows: TGTGCCAGCAGACGTACCGGGACAGGGGGGACCCAGTACTTC.

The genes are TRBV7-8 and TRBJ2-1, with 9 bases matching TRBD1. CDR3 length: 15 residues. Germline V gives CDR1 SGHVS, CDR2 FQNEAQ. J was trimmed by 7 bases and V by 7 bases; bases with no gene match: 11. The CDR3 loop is CASTPSDRGRNEQFF. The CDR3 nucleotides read TGTGCCAGCACCCCCTCGGACAGGGGAAGGAATGAGCAGTTCTTC. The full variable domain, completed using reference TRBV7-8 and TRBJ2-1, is GAGVSQSPRYKVAKRGQDVALRCDPISGHVSLFWYQQALGQGPEFLTYFQNEAQLDKSGLPSDRFFAERPEGSVSTLKIQRTQQEDSAVYLCASTPSDRGRNEQFFGPGTRLTVL.

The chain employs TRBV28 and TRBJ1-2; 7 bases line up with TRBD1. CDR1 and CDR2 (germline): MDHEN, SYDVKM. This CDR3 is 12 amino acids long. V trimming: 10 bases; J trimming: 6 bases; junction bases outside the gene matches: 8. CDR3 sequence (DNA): TGTGCCACCAGACGAACAGGGGATGGCTACACCTTC. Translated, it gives CATRRTGDGYTF.

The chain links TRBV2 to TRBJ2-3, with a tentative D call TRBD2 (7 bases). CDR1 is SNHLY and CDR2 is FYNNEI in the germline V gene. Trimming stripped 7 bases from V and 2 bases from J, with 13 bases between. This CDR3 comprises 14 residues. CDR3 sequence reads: CASTGGLPTDTQYF. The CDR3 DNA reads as TGTGCCAGCACCGGGGGGCTACCCACAGATACGCAGTATTTT.

CDR3 coding DNA: TGTGCCAGCAGCCAAGAAAGAGGGAGCTCCTATAATTCACCCCTCCACTTT. Its translation is CASSQERGSSYNSPLHF. This sequence joins TRBV4-2 and TRBJ1-6; D not certain. This CDR3 region has 17 residues. Germline assignment: CDR1 LGHNA and CDR2 YNFKEQ. V dropped 0 bases and J dropped 0 bases, with 9 bases sitting between them.

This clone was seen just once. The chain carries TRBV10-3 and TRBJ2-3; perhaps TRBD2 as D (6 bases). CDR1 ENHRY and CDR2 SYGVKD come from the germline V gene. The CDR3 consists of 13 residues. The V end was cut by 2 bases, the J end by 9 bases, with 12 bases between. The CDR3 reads CAISEEEGQTQYF. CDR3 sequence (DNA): TGTGCCATCAGTGAGGAGGAGGGCCAAACGCAGTATTTT.

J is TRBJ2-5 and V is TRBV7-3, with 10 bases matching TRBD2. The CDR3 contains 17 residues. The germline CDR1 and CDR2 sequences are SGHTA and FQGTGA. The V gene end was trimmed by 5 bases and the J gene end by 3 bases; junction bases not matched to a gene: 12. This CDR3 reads CASSGRITSGTEETQYF. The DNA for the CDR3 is TGTGCCAGCAGCGGACGCATAACTAGCGGGACGGAAGAGACCCAGTACTTC.

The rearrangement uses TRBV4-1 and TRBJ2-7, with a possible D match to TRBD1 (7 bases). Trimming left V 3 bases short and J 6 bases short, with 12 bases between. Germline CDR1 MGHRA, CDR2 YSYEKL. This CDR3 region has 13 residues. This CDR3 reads CASSQLEGAEQYF. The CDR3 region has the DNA TGCGCCAGCAGCCAGTTGGAGGGGGCCGAGCAGTACTTC.

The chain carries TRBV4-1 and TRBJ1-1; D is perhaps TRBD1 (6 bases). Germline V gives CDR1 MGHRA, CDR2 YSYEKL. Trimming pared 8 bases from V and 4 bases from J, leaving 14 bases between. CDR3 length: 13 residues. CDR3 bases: TGCGCCAGCCGCAGGGAAGGGGGCACTGAAGCTTTCTTT. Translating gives CASRREGGTEAFF.

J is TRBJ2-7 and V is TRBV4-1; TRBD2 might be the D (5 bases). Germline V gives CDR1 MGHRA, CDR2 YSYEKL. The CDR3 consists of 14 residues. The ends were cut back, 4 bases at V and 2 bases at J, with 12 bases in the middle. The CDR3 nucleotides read TGCGCCAGCAGCCTACTACTAGGCCCCTACGAGCAGTACTTC. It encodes CASSLLLGPYEQYF.

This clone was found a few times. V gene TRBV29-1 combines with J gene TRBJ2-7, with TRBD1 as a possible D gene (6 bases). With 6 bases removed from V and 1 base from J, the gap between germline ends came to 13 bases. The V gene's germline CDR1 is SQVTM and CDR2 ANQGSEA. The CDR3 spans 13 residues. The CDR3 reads CSVPGQTSYEQYF. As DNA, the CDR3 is TGCAGCGTACCGGGACAAACGTCCTACGAGCAGTACTTC.

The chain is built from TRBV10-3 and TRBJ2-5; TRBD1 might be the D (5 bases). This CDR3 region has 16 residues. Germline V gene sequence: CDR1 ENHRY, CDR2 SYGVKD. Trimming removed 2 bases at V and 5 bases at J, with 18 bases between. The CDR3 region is CAISERGHRQTETQYF. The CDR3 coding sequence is TGTGCCATCAGTGAGCGAGGACACCGGCAAACGGAGACCCAGTACTTC.

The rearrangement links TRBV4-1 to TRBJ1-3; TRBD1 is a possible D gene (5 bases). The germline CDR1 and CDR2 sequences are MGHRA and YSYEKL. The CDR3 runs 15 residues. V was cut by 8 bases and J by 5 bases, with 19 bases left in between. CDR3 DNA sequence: TGCGCCAGCTACGAAGGCCCCGGGGGTAGAAACACCATATATTTT. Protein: CASYEGPGGRNTIYF.

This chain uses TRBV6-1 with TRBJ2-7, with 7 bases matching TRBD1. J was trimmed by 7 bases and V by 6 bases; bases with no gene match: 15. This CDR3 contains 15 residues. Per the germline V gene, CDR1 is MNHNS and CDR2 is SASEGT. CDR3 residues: CASSHGAGGTWEQYF. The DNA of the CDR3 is TGTGCCAGCAGCCACGGGGCAGGGGGTACCTGGGAGCAGTACTTC.

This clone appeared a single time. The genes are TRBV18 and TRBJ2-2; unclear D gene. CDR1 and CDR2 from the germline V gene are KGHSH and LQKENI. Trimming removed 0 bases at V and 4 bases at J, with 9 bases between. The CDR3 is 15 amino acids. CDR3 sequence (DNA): TGTGCCAGCTCACCACCTTCTGGAGTCACCGGGGAGCTGTTTTTT. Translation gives CASSPPSGVTGELFF.

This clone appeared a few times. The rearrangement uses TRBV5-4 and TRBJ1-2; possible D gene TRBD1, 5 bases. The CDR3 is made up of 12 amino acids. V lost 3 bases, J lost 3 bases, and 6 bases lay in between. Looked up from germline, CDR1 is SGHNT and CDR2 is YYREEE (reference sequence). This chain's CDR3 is CASSSRDYGYTF. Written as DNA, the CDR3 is TGTGCCAGCAGCTCCAGGGACTATGGCTACACCTTC.

The CDR3 DNA sequence: TGTGCCAGCAGTCGGACTAGCGGTGACCTTCTGGAGACCCAGTACTTC. Translating gives CASSRTSGDLLETQYF. The chain links TRBV4-2 to TRBJ2-5; 10 bases are a match to TRBD2. Germline-derived CDR1 and CDR2 are LGHNA and YNFKEQ. The trim removed 6 bases at V and 5 bases at J, leaving 12 bases unmatched. This CDR3 contains 16 residues.

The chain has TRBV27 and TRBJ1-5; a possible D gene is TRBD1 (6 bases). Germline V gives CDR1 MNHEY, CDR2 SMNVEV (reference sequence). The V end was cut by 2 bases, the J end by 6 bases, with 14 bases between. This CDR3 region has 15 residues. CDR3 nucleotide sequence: TGTGCCAGCAGTTTACGTTCGACAGGTTCTCAGCCCCAGCATTTT. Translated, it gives CASSLRSTGSQPQHF.

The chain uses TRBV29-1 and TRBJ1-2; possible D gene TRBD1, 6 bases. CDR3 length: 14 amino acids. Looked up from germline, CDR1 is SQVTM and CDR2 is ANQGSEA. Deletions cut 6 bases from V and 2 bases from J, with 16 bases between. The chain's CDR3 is CSVKKGDHNYGYTF. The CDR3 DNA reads TGCAGCGTCAAGAAGGGGGATCACAACTATGGCTACACCTTC.

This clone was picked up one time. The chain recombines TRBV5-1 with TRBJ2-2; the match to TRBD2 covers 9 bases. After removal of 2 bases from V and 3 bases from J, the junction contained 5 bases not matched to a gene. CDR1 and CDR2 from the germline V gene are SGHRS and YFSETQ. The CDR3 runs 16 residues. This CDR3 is CASSFASGTDTGELFF. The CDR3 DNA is TGCGCCAGCAGCTTCGCTAGCGGGACAGACACCGGGGAGCTGTTTTTT.

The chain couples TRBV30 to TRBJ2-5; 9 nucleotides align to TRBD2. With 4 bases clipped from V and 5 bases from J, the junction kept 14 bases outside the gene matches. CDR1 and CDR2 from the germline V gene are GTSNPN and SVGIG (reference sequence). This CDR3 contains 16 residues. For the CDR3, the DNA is TGTGCCTGGACCCACGGTCCTAGCGGGAACCGGGAGACCCAGTACTTC. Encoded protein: CAWTHGPSGNRETQYF.

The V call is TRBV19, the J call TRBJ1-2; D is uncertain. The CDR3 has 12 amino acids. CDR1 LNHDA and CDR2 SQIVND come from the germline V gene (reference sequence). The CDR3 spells CAYHEGKDGYTF. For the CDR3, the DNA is TGTGCATACCACGAGGGCAAAGATGGCTACACCTTC.

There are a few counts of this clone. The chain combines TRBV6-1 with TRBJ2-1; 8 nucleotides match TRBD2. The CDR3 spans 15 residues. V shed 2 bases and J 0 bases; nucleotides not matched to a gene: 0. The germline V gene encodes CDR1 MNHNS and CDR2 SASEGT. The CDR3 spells CASSELAGSYNEQFF. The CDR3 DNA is TGTGCCAGCAGTGAACTAGCGGGCTCCTACAATGAGCAGTTCTTC.

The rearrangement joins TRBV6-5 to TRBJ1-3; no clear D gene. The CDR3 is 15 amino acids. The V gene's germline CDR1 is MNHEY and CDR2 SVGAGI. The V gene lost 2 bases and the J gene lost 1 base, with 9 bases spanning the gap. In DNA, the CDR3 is TGTGCCAGCAGTTACGTGACGGGTTCTGGAAACACCATATATTTT. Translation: CASSYVTGSGNTIYF.

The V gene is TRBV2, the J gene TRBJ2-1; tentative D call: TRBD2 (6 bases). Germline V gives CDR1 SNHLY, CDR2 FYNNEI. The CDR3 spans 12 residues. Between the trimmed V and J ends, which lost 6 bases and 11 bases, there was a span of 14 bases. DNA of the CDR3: TGTGCCAGCAGGGAGACTAGTGGAAAGCAGTTCTTC. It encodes CASRETSGKQFF.

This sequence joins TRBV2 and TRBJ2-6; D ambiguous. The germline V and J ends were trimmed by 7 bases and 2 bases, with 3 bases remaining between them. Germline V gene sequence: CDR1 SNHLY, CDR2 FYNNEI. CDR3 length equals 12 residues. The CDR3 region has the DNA TGTGCCAGCACTGCTGGGGCCAACGTCCTGACTTTC. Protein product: CASTAGANVLTF.

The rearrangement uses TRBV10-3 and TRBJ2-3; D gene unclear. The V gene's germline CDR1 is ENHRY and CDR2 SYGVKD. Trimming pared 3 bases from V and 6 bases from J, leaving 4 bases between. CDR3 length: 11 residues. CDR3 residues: CAISDSDTQYF. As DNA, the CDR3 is TGTGCCATCAGTGACTCCGATACGCAGTATTTT.

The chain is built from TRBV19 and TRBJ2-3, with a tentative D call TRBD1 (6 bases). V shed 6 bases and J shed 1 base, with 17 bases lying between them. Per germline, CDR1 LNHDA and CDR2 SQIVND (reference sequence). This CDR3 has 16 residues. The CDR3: CASSKVGDIGTDTQYF. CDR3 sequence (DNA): TGTGCCAGTAGCAAGGTTGGGGACATCGGCACAGATACGCAGTATTTT. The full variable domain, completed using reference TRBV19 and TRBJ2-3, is DGGITQSPKYLFRKEGQNVTLSCEQNLNHDAMYWYRQDPGQGLRLIYYSQIVNDFQKGDIAEGYSVSREKKESFPLTVTSAQKNPTAFYLCASSKVGDIGTDTQYFGPGTRLTVL.

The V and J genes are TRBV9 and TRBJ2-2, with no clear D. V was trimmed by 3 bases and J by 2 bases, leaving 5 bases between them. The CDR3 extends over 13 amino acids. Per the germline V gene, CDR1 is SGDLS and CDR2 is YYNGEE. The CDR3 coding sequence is TGTGCCAGCAGCGACATTAACACCGGGGAGCTGTTTTTT. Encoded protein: CASSDINTGELFF.